The 10 T cell receptor beta chains given below trace back to one sample, sequenced in a study of beta chain features in type 1 diabetes. General observations from the study: All four CD4+ subsets from Type 1 diabetes patients carried moderately but significantly shorter TCRB CDR3s.

Their recognized antigens are unknown. TCRB transcripts that were expressed got sequenced, as all of the isolated RNA had been reverse transcribed. Libraries were prepared by immunoSEQ multiplex PCR; TCRdb keeps only in-frame clonotypes and omits some of them. The profile shows some 350,000 clones, roughly a tenth of them singletons. Sample: central memory CD4+ T cells from blood. The receptors were gathered from a man under 40 with type 1 diabetes.

With regard to this clone: Other DNA sequences in the same sample also yield this CDR3. The chain carries TRBV28 and TRBJ2-2; D not certain. The germline gives CDR1 MDHEN, CDR2 SYDVKM. V lost 5 bases, J lost 2 bases, and 6 bases lay in between. The CDR3 is 13 amino acids. The CDR3 nucleotides are TGTGCCAGCAGTCCCCCCAACACCGGGGAGCTGTTTTTT. Protein: CASSPPNTGELFF.

J is TRBJ1-5 and V is TRBV10-3; perhaps TRBD1 as D (5 bases). The CDR3 is 14 amino acids. Trimming took 10 bases from V and 3 from J, leaving 16 bases between them. Looked up from germline, CDR1 is ENHRY and CDR2 is SYGVKD. The CDR3 region is CATKPRQNNQPQHF. CDR3 in DNA: TGTGCCACCAAGCCCCGACAGAACAATCAGCCCCAGCATTTT.

The chain has TRBV7-2 and TRBJ2-5; 7 bases line up with TRBD1. V dropped 6 bases and J dropped 4; count of bases not matched to a gene: 8. The CDR3 has 14 residues. Germline values: CDR1 SGHTA, CDR2 FQGNSA. The CDR3 DNA follows: TGTGCCAGCAGTCCTCAGACAGGGAGAGAGACCCAGTACTTC. It encodes CASSPQTGRETQYF.

The gene calls are TRBV6-6 and TRBJ2-7; 7 bases line up with TRBD1. The J segment lost 2 bases and the V segment lost 2 bases, leaving 9 bases of the junction unmatched. This CDR3 is built from 16 residues. Germline assignment: CDR1 MNHNY and CDR2 SVGAGI (reference sequence). The CDR3 bases are TGTGCCAGCAGTTACACCCCGACAGGGCTTGCCTACGAGCAGTACTTC. Protein product: CASSYTPTGLAYEQYF.

The chain uses TRBV28 and TRBJ2-3; the match to TRBD2 covers 11 bases. The CDR3 runs 18 residues. Germline V gene data show CDR1 as MDHEN and CDR2 as SYDVKM. The ends lost 5 bases at V and 1 base at J; junction bases unmatched: 11. The CDR3: CASSPTSGMGFGTDTQYF. In nucleotides, the CDR3 is TGTGCCAGCAGTCCGACTAGCGGGATGGGGTTTGGCACAGATACGCAGTATTTT.

J is TRBJ2-7 and V is TRBV18; D not resolved. Looked up from germline, CDR1 is KGHSH and CDR2 is LQKENI. This CDR3 is built from 14 residues. Deletions cut 3 bases from V and 0 bases from J, with 9 bases between. The CDR3, as DNA: TGTGCCAGCTCACCCAACCCGAGCTCCTACGAGCAGTACTTC. Translation gives CASSPNPSSYEQYF. Full variable domain (missing parts from reference TRBV18 and TRBJ2-7): NAGVMQNPRHLVRRRGQEARLRCSPMKGHSHVYWYRQLPEEGLKFMVYLQKENIIDESGMPKERFSAEFPKEGPSILRIQQVVRGDSAAYFCASSPNPSSYEQYFGPGTRLTVT.

This clone was found a few times. A much bigger clone sits one base away, suggesting this may be a read error. Other DNA sequences of this sample code for an identical CDR3. The chain is built from TRBV7-2 and TRBJ2-7, with 11 positions matching TRBD1. J gave up 2 bases and V 5 bases, and 5 bases lay outside the gene matches. Germline V lookup: CDR1 SGHTA, CDR2 FQGNSA. This CDR3 is built from 15 residues. Written as DNA, the CDR3 is TGTGCCAGCAGCCCCCCGGGACAGGGGGCCTACGAGCAGTACTTC. It is translated as CASSPPGQGAYEQYF.

Many counts were recorded for this clone. The chain recombines TRBV7-9 with TRBJ2-1; D is unclear. Germline V lookup: CDR1 SEHNR, CDR2 FQNEAQ (reference sequence). Trimming shortened V by 0 bases and J by 13 bases, and 10 bases separated the two germline ends. The CDR3 covers 12 residues. The CDR3 DNA reads as TGTGCCAGCAGCTTAGCGGACCTTCCCCAGTTCTTC. Translation gives CASSLADLPQFF. The whole variable domain, remainder taken from reference TRBV7-9 and TRBJ2-1, is DTGVSQNPRHKITKRGQNVTFRCDPISEHNRLYWYRQTLGQGPEFLTYFQNEAQLEKSRLLSDRFSAERPKGSFSTLEIQRTEQGDSAMYLCASSLADLPQFFGPGTRLTVL.

This clone was seen a few times. The genes are TRBV7-2 and TRBJ1-3; D ambiguous. There are 15 residues in the CDR3. CDR1 and CDR2 (germline): SGHTA, FQGNSA. Trimming cost V 1 base and J 4 bases, with 11 bases left between them. In DNA, the CDR3 is TGTGCCAGCAGCTTAGAAGGGCGAGCCGGAAACACCATATATTTT. Its protein is CASSLEGRAGNTIYF.

The genes are TRBV7-2 and TRBJ2-7; TRBD1 agrees at 7 bases. In germline, CDR1 is SGHTA, CDR2 FQGNSA. The CDR3 spans 16 residues. V shed 1 base and J 7 bases; nucleotides not matched to a gene: 13. The CDR3 region is CASSLEGGRTGHEQYF. Here the CDR3 DNA reads TGTGCCAGCAGCTTAGAGGGTGGTCGGACAGGACATGAGCAGTACTTC.